The present T cell receptor beta chain was sequenced within a study of blood T cell repertoires in COVID-19. Study overall: Both acute and convalescent COVID-19 samples were obtained from the United States, Italy and Spain. In each case, the material was cDNA or gDNA derived from T cells, B-cell-depleted T cells, or PBMCs.

This clone has a single count. In the authors' workflow: Amplification with reference gene primers provided the estimates of nucleated cell counts. Sequenced by immunoSEQ multiplex PCR; TCRdb stores in-frame clones only, minus some. That table furnishes V, J and clone size, whereas the DNA furnished D and trimming. The sample lists 110,000 to 150,000 clones; around nine tenths were seen once. Germline loops: CDR1 SGHKS, CDR2 YYEKEE (reference sequence). The CDR3 totals 15 residues. The germline V and J ends were trimmed by 3 bases and 3 bases, with 16 bases remaining between them. Sequences were obtained from peripheral blood. This chain links TRBV5-5 with TRBJ2-7, with a weak D call TRBD1 (5 bases). The sequence derives from a woman aged 45 to 65 with acute or convalescent COVID-19. CDR3 nucleotide sequence: TGTGCCAGCAGCTCCATACCCGGACAACTCTACGAGCAGTACTTC. Encoded protein: CASSSIPGQLYEQYF.